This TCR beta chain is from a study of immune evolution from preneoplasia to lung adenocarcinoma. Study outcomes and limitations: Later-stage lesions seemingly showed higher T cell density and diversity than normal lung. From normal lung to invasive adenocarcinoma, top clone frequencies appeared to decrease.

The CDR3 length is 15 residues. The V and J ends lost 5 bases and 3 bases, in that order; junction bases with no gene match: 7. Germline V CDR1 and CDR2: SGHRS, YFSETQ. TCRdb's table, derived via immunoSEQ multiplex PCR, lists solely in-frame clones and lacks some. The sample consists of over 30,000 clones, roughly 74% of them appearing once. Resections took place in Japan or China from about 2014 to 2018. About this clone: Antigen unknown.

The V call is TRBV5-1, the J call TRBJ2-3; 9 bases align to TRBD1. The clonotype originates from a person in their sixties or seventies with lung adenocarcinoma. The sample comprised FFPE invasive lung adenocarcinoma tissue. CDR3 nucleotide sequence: TGCGCCAGCAGATATACGGGACAGGGAACAGATACGCAGTATTTT. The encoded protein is CASRYTGQGTDTQYF.